This TCR beta chain comes out of a study of blood T cell repertoires in COVID-19. Study at large: Samples of COVID-19 (acute and convalescent) were obtained from the United States, Italy and Spain. PBMCs, B-cell-depleted T cells, or T cells were the source of the cDNA or gDNA that made up the material.

Residents of around 24 US areas, aged roughly 18 to 89 years, made up the participants. Which cohort a participant joined came from the clinical history participants gave. Looked up from germline, CDR1 is MNHEY and CDR2 is SMNVEV (reference sequence). V was shortened by 5 bases and J by 8 bases, with 13 bases between the two germline ends. There are 13 residues in the CDR3. This table comes from immunoSEQ multiplex PCR, and its TCRdb copy is limited to in-frame clones, with some not included. Among around 160,000 clones, approximately 80% were seen once, and the ten largest hold roughly 13%. This chain connects TRBV27 to TRBJ1-3; perhaps TRBD1 as D (5 bases). This receptor was identified in a woman in her sixties who had recovered from COVID-19. The sequencing sample was made of PBMCs or T cells enriched from blood (not recorded which). The CDR3 DNA sequence: TGTGCCAGCAGTCGACTAGGGGCCCACACCATATATTTT. Translating gives CASSRLGAHTIYF.